This T cell receptor beta chain was recorded in a study of blood T cells in healthy people across ages. V was pared by 1 base and J by 6 bases, with 11 bases of the junction left unmatched. The V gene's germline CDR1 is MGHRA and CDR2 YSYEKL. The CDR3 totals 17 residues. It was with a sample-barcoded 5' primer and a J-beta primer mix that a second PCR of roughly 7 to 12 cycles was run. One entry per CDR3 protein results from TCRdb running MiXCR on the 5' RACE reads. The data show approximately 760,000 distinct CDR3 sequences, 25% seen once. The data were also submitted as part of a second study, on T cells of mothers and their children. This second study notes: Sample barcodes plus 2-4 random nucleotides came from the M1S primer.

Input material: blood. This sequence originates from a boy younger than 18 in good health. V is TRBV4-1 and J is TRBJ2-3; 9 bases line up with TRBD2. CDR3 amino acids: CASSQGLAGSTLDTQYF. In DNA, the CDR3 is TGCGCCAGCAGCCAAGGTCTAGCGGGATCTACTTTGGATACGCAGTATTTT.